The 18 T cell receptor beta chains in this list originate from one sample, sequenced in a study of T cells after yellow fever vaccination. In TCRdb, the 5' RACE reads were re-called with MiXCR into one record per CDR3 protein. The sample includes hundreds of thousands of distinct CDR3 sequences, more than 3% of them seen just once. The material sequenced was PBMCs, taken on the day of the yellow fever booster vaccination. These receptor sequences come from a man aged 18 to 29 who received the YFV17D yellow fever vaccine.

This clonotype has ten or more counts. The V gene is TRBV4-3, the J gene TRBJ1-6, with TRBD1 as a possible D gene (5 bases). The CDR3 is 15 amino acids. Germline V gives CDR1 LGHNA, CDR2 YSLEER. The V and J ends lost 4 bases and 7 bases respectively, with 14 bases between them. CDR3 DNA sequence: TGCGCCAGCAGCCCGGGACTGGTCCGGAATTCACCCCTCCACTTT. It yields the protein CASSPGLVRNSPLHF.

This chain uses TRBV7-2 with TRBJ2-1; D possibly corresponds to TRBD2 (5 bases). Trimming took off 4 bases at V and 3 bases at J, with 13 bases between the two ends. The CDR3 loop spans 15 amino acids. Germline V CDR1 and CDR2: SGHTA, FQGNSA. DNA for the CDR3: TGTGCCAGCAGCTCAAAAGGACTCAACTACAATGAGCAGTTCTTC. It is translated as CASSSKGLNYNEQFF.

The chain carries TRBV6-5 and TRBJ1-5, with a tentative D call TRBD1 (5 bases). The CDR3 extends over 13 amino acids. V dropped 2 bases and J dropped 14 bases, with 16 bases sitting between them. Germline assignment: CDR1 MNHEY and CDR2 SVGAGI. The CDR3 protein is CASSYTIGQKKHF. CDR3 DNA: TGTGCCAGCAGTTACACTATCGGACAAAAGAAGCATTTT.

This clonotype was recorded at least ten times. The CDR3 loop is CASSEAGIQETQYF. The DNA for the CDR3 is TGTGCCAGCAGTGAGGCAGGGATCCAAGAGACCCAGTACTTC. J is TRBJ2-5 and V is TRBV27, with D perhaps matching TRBD1 (5 bases). This CDR3 has 14 residues. Trimming pared 5 bases from V and 1 base from J, leaving 11 bases between. Germline assignment: CDR1 MNHEY and CDR2 SMNVEV (reference sequence).

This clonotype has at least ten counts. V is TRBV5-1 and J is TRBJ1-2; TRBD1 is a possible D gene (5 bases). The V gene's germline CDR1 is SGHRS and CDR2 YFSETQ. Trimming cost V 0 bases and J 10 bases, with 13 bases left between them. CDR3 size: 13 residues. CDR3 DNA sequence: TGCGCCAGCAGCTTGGGACAGCCGGCGTTCTACACCTTC. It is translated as CASSLGQPAFYTF.

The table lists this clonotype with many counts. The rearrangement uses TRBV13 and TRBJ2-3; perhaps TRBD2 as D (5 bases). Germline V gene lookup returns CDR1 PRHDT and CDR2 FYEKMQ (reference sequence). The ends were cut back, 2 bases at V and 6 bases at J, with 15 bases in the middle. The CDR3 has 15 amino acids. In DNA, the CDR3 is TGTGCCAGCAGCTTATCGGCGGGCCCCCTCGATACGCAGTATTTT. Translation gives CASSLSAGPLDTQYF.

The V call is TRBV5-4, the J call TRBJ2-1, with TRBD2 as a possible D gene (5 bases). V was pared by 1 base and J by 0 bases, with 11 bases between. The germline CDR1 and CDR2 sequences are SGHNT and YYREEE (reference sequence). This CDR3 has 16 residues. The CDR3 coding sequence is TGTGCCAGCAGCTTGCAACAAGGGAGCTCCTACAATGAGCAGTTCTTC. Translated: CASSLQQGSSYNEQFF.

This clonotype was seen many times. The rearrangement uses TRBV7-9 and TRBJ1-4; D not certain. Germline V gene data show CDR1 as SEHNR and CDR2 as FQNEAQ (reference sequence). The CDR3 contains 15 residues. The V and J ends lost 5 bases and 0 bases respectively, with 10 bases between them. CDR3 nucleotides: TGTGCCAGCAGCAAAAGTATTGCAACTAATGAAAAACTGTTTTTT. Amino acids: CASSKSIATNEKLFF.

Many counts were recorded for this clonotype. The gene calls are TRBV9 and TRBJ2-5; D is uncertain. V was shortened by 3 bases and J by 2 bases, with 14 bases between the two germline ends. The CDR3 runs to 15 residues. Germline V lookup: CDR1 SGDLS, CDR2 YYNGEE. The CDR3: CASSGGRQTQETQYF. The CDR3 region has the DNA TGTGCCAGCAGCGGAGGCCGACAAACTCAAGAGACCCAGTACTTC. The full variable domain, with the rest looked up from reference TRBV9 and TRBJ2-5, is DSGVTQTPKHLITATGQRVTLRCSPRSGDLSVYWYQQSLDQGLQFLIQYYNGEERAKGNILERFSAQQFPDLHSELNLSSLELGDSALYFCASSGGRQTQETQYFGPGTRLLVL.

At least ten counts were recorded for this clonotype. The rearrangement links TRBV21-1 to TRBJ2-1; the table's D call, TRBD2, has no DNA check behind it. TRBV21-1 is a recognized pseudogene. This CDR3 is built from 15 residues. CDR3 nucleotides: TGTGCCAGCAGCCTATCGACTAGCGAGGACAATGAGCAGTTCTTC. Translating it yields CASSLSTSEDNEQFF.

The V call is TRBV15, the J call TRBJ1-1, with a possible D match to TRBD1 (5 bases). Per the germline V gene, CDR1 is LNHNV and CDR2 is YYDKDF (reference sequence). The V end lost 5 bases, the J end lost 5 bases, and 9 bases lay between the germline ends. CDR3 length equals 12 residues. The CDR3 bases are TGTGCCACCAGCTGGGGGAAGACTGAAGCTTTCTTT. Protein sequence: CATSWGKTEAFF. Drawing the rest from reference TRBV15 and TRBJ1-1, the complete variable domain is DAMVIQNPRYQVTQFGKPVTLSCSQTLNHNVMYWYQQKSSQAPKLLFHYYDKDFNNEADTPDNFQSRRPNTSFCFLDIRSPGLGDTAMYLCATSWGKTEAFFGQGTRLTVV.

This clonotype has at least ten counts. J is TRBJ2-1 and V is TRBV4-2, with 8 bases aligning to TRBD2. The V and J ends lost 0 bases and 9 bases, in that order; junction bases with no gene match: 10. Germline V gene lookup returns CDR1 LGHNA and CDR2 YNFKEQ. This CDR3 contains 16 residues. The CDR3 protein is CASSQDIGGGQLEQFF. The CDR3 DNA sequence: TGTGCCAGCAGCCAAGATATCGGGGGGGGGCAACTTGAGCAGTTCTTC.

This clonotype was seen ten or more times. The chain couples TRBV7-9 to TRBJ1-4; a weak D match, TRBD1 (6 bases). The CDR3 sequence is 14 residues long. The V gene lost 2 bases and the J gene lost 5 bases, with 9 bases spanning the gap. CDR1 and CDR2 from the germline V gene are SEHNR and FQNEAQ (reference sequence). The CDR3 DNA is TGTGCCAGCAGCTTAAGACAGGCAAATGAAAAACTGTTTTTT. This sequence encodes CASSLRQANEKLFF.

CDR3 sequence: CASSQDRSQTTGYTF. CDR3 DNA: TGCGCCAGCAGCCAAGATAGGTCACAAACCACGGGCTACACCTTC. V and J are TRBV4-3 and TRBJ1-2; D gene ambiguous. The CDR3 is 15 residues long. V was pared by 0 bases and J by 8 bases, with 16 bases between. Germline CDR1 LGHNA, CDR2 YSLEER.

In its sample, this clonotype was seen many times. CDR3 nucleotide sequence: TGTGCCAGCAACCCCGGGGACCAAGAGACCCAGTACTTC. This encodes CASNPGDQETQYF. The chain employs TRBV7-8 and TRBJ2-5, with TRBD2 as a possible D gene (5 bases). Germline lookup yields CDR1 SGHVS and CDR2 FQNEAQ. The CDR3 spans 13 residues. V shed 7 bases and J shed 0 bases, with 9 bases lying between them.

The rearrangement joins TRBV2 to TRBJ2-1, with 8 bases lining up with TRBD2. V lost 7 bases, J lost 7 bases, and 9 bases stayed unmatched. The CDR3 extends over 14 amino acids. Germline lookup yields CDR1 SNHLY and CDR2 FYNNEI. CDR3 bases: TGTGCCAGCATGGGGTGGACGGGGGGGAATGAGCAGTTCTTC. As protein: CASMGWTGGNEQFF.

The CDR3 region is CASSATGQGDYGYTF. The CDR3 nucleotides read TGTGCCAGCAGCGCAACGGGACAGGGCGACTATGGCTACACCTTC. The rearrangement links TRBV9 to TRBJ1-2; TRBD1 aligns across 9 bases. The V gene's germline CDR1 is SGDLS and CDR2 YYNGEE. V lost 3 bases to trimming and J lost 3 bases; unmatched junction nucleotides: 6. CDR3 size: 15 residues.

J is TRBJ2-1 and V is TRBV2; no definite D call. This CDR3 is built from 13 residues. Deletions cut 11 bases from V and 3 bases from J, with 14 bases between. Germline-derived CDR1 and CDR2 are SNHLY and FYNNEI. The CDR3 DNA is TGTGCCCGCCGCCTTGCAGGCTACAATGAGCAGTTCTTC. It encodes CARRLAGYNEQFF.